This entry lists 21 T cell receptor beta chains sequenced from one sample in a study of T-cell reconstitution after alpha-beta-depleted transplantation in children. As it was prepared, the TCRbeta library received unique molecular identifiers. TCRdb called the PCR reads again in MiXCR, with one record for every CDR3 protein. The table has 250,000 to 300,000 distinct CDR3 sequences, 7.5% to 9% seen once; the top ten hold 9.1%. Antigens for these TCRs are unknown. Regarding the study as a whole: From newly produced T cells came most of the T-cell counts and diversity one year after transplant.

The input for sequencing was peripheral blood, taken 360 days after TCRalphabeta/CD19-depleted stem cell transplant. The receptors originated from a female patient between 2 and 15 years old who had a stem cell transplant for Fanconi anemia, so the T cells may come from the graft donor.

This clonotype has just a few counts. The chain employs TRBV7-2 and TRBJ2-3; the match to TRBD2 covers 7 bases. CDR3 size: 15 residues. J was trimmed by 2 bases and V by 5 bases; bases with no gene match: 7. Germline CDR1 is SGHTA and CDR2 is FQGNSA. CDR3 loop: CASSVPGLLTDTQYF. CDR3 bases: TGTGCCAGCAGCGTCCCGGGACTACTCACAGATACGCAGTATTTT. Filled out from reference TRBV7-2 and TRBJ2-3, the complete variable domain reads GAGVSQSPSNKVTEKGKDVELRCDPISGHTALYWYRQSLGQGLEFLIYFQGNSAPDKSGLPSDRFSAERTGGSVSTLTIQRTQQEDSAVYLCASSVPGLLTDTQYFGPGTRLTVL.

This clonotype has just a few counts. This chain connects TRBV9 to TRBJ1-2; perhaps TRBD1 as D (6 bases). The CDR3 is 15 amino acids. CDR1 is SGDLS and CDR2 is YYNGEE in the germline V gene. With 0 bases removed from V and 3 bases from J, the gap between germline ends came to 12 bases. The chain's CDR3 is CASSVATNRDYGYTF. CDR3 in DNA: TGTGCCAGCAGCGTAGCTACGAACAGGGACTATGGCTACACCTTC.

This clonotype has a handful of counts. The rearrangement links TRBV18 to TRBJ2-5; D perhaps matches TRBD2 (5 bases). The CDR3 has 16 residues. Germline CDR1 reads KGHSH; CDR2 reads LQKENI. The V end lost 4 bases, the J end lost 4 bases, and 19 bases lay between the germline ends. This CDR3 is CASSRISDPIGETQYF. CDR3 bases: TGTGCCAGCTCACGAATTAGCGACCCGATTGGAGAGACCCAGTACTTC.

This clonotype was counted between two and nine times. V is TRBV5-1 and J is TRBJ2-1, with 10 bases lining up with TRBD2. CDR1 and CDR2 from the germline V gene are SGHRS and YFSETQ. The CDR3 extends over 16 amino acids. Losses at the gene ends were 0 bases for V and 8 bases for J; bases not matched to a gene: 8. The CDR3 spells CASSLASGGLAYEQFF. DNA of the CDR3: TGCGCCAGCAGCTTGGCTAGCGGGGGCCTCGCCTATGAGCAGTTCTTC.

Many counts were recorded for this clonotype. The chain uses TRBV10-3 and TRBJ2-3; the match to TRBD2 covers 8 bases. Losses at the gene ends were 11 bases for V and 1 base for J; bases not matched to a gene: 8. The germline gives CDR1 ENHRY, CDR2 SYGVKD. The CDR3 has 14 residues. Here the CDR3 reads CASTDSGGTDTQYF. In nucleotides, the CDR3 is TGTGCCTCCACGGATAGCGGGGGCACAGATACGCAGTATTTT.

In this sample, this clonotype turned up a few times. This chain links TRBV19 with TRBJ2-7; D ambiguous. The CDR3 spans 14 residues. Germline V gene sequence: CDR1 LNHDA, CDR2 SQIVND (reference sequence). V was pared by 4 bases and J by 0 bases, with 10 bases between. The CDR3 loop is CASSKTESSYEQYF. In DNA, the CDR3 is TGTGCCAGTAGTAAAACAGAGAGCTCCTACGAGCAGTACTTC.

This clonotype was counted only a few times. This chain uses TRBV2 with TRBJ1-5; D is unclear. The germline CDR1 and CDR2 sequences are SNHLY and FYNNEI. V dropped 8 bases and J dropped 4 bases, with 18 bases sitting between them. This CDR3 has 15 amino acids. This chain's CDR3 is CASLRGPSSNQPQHF. As DNA, the CDR3 is TGTGCCAGCTTGAGAGGGCCCTCGTCGAATCAGCCCCAGCATTTT.

Notes on this clonotype: This may be a read error, as it is one base from a much larger clone. The CDR3 nucleotides read TGTGCCAGCAGTTTCTCCAGTAAGTCCCAGCGTTTT. Translated, it gives CASSFSSKSQRF. This rearrangement joins TRBV12-3 or TRBV12-4 to TRBJ1-5; D is uncertain. This CDR3 comprises 12 residues.

The rearrangement joins TRBV29-1 to TRBJ1-2; tentatively, D is TRBD1 (6 bases). The CDR3 sequence is 13 residues long. CDR1 SQVTM and CDR2 ANQGSEA come from the germline V gene. V was shortened by 6 bases and J by 5 bases, with 16 bases between the two germline ends. The CDR3 sequence: CSVGWGGEYGYTF. The CDR3, as DNA: TGCAGCGTGGGGTGGGGGGGCGAGTATGGCTACACCTTC.

In its sample, this clonotype was seen many times. V and J are TRBV6-5 and TRBJ2-2; D possibly corresponds to TRBD2 (5 bases). V lost 5 bases and J lost 6, with 13 bases in between. The germline gives CDR1 MNHEY, CDR2 SVGAGI. The CDR3 spans 14 residues. Here the CDR3 reads CASSLLGSAGELFF. CDR3 DNA: TGTGCCAGCAGTCTACTAGGATCTGCCGGGGAGCTGTTTTTT.

This chain uses TRBV6-5 with TRBJ2-7; 8 bases line up with TRBD2. Germline trimming cut 6 bases from V and 7 bases from J; bases unmatched to any gene: 11. The CDR3 sequence is 14 residues long. Germline V gene lookup returns CDR1 MNHEY and CDR2 SVGAGI. The CDR3 nucleotides are TGTGCCAGCAGCCCCACCGGGGGGGGCGGTGAGCAGTACGTC. Translated: CASSPTGGGGEQYV.

This clonotype was counted ten times or more. CDR3 in amino acids: CASSDGWGGTEAFF. CDR3 nucleotides: TGTGCCAGCAGTGATGGATGGGGGGGCACTGAAGCTTTCTTT. The chain carries TRBV25-1 and TRBJ1-1; perhaps TRBD1 as D (5 bases). Germline V lookup: CDR1 MGHDK, CDR2 SYGVNS. V gave up 3 bases and J gave up 4 bases, with 12 bases separating them. This CDR3 spans 14 amino acids.

This clonotype was found a few times. The genes are TRBV7-3 and TRBJ2-1, with 11 bases identical to TRBD2. The V gene end was trimmed by 0 bases and the J gene end by 8 bases; junction bases not matched to a gene: 0. The CDR3 covers 14 residues. Germline-derived CDR1 and CDR2 are SGHTA and FQGTGA. The CDR3 loop reads CASSLTGLADEQFF. In DNA, the CDR3 is TGTGCCAGCAGCTTAACGGGACTAGCGGATGAGCAGTTCTTC. Combining the CDR3 with reference TRBV7-3 and TRBJ2-1 gives the whole variable domain GAGVSQTPSNKVTEKGKYVELRCDPISGHTALYWYRQSLGQGPEFLIYFQGTGAADDSGLPNDRFFAVRPEGSVSTLKIQRTERGDSAVYLCASSLTGLADEQFFGPGTRLTVL.

At least ten counts were recorded for this clonotype. The rearrangement links TRBV20-1 to TRBJ2-1; D might be TRBD1 or TRBD2, each matching 6 bases. The CDR3 totals 15 residues. Per the germline V gene, CDR1 is DFQATT and CDR2 is SNEGSKA (reference sequence). V lost 6 bases and J lost 7, with 22 bases in between. CDR3 coding DNA: TGCAGTGCCTGGGGGGCGACAGTCACGAGGAATGAGCAGTTCTTC. Its translation: CSAWGATVTRNEQFF.

This clonotype was seen more than once but under ten times. V is TRBV28 and J is TRBJ2-6; 9 nucleotides line up with TRBD1. Germline V gene sequence: CDR1 MDHEN, CDR2 SYDVKM. The CDR3 has 17 residues. V was clipped by 7 bases and J by 4 bases; unmatched bases: 11. The CDR3 DNA reads as TGTGCCAGCACCTGGACAGGGGCTCTAGCAGGGGCCAACGTCCTGACTTTC. Encoded protein: CASTWTGALAGANVLTF.

This clonotype was recorded once. A single base separates this from a much larger clone, so it may be a read error. This chain connects TRBV18 to TRBJ2-5; D remains unclear. This CDR3 has 13 residues. Germline loops: CDR1 KGHSH, CDR2 LQKENI. This CDR3 reads CASSPAWQEAQYF. The DNA for the CDR3 is TGTGCCAGCTCACCTGCATGGCAAGAGGCCCAGTACTTC.

V and J are TRBV12-3 or TRBV12-4 and TRBJ2-5; D is ambiguous. The CDR3 is 13 amino acids. V was pared by 7 bases and J by 1 base, with 10 bases between. The CDR3 DNA reads TGTGCCAGCACCCTTTTCGGCCAAGAGACCCAGTACTTC. Translated: CASTLFGQETQYF.

This clonotype was picked up many times. The J gene is TRBJ2-4, the V gene TRBV15; TRBD2 matches 8 bases. The CDR3 runs 14 residues. Germline V gene sequence: CDR1 LNHNV, CDR2 YYDKDF (reference sequence). Trimming removed 3 bases from V and 4 bases from J; junction bases left unmatched: 2. In nucleotides, the CDR3 is TGTGCCACCAGCAGGACTAGCGCGAAAAACATTCAGTACTTC. It translates to CATSRTSAKNIQYF.

This clonotype was counted at least ten times. The chain has TRBV5-1 and TRBJ2-7; D gene unclear. CDR1 is SGHRS, CDR2 YFSETQ, per germline. This CDR3 has 14 amino acids. V shed 2 bases and J shed 3 bases, with 12 bases lying between them. CDR3 region: CASSLRASNYEQYF. The CDR3 DNA reads as TGCGCCAGCAGCTTAAGAGCTTCTAACTACGAGCAGTACTTC.

At least ten counts were recorded for this clonotype. The chain has TRBV24-1 and TRBJ2-2; 8 bases map to TRBD2. This CDR3 spans 16 amino acids. Germline trimming cut 5 bases from V and 2 bases from J; bases unmatched to any gene: 6. CDR1 KGHDR and CDR2 SFDVKD come from the germline V gene. The CDR3 loop is CATSVALAGNTGELFF. DNA for the CDR3: TGTGCCACCAGTGTTGCTTTAGCGGGAAACACCGGGGAGCTGTTTTTT.

This clonotype has a handful of counts. The chain uses TRBV20-1 and TRBJ2-7; TRBD1 might be the D (6 bases). The germline V gene has CDR1 DFQATT and CDR2 SNEGSKA (reference sequence). Trimming took off 1 base at V and 2 bases at J, with 15 bases between the two ends. The CDR3 runs to 15 residues. CDR3 residues: CSARGGEQGAYEQYF. The CDR3 DNA is TGCAGTGCTAGAGGAGGGGAACAGGGCGCCTACGAGCAGTACTTC.